The 7 T cell receptor beta chains listed next were all sequenced from one sample in a study of control samples from healthy donors and cancer patients. Here immunoSEQ multiplex PCR was the method, and the copy in TCRdb shows in-frame clones only, minus some. The sample lists 150,000 to 160,000 clones, over 90% occurring once. The sequenced sample was blood. These receptors all come from a man in his fifties in good health.

J is TRBJ2-5 and V is TRBV5-1; D is perhaps TRBD2 (7 bases). Trimming stripped 3 bases from V and 5 bases from J, with 20 bases between. The CDR3 runs to 16 residues. The germline gives CDR1 SGHRS, CDR2 YFSETQ. CDR3 residues: CASSSGGGGQWETQYF. In DNA, the CDR3 is TGCGCCAGCAGCTCCGGAGGGGGAGGGCAATGGGAGACCCAGTACTTC. The full variable domain, its missing parts supplied by reference TRBV5-1 and TRBJ2-5, is KAGVTQTPRYLIKTRGQQVTLSCSPISGHRSVSWYQQTPGQGLQFLFEYFSETQRNKGNFPGRFSGRQFSNSRSEMNVSTLELGDSALYLCASSSGGGGQWETQYFGPGTRLLVL.

The chain combines TRBV23-1 with TRBJ2-7; D is ambiguous. TRBV23-1 carries the ORF label, with uncertain function. This CDR3 spans 15 amino acids. V was shortened by 2 bases and J by 0 bases, with 11 bases between the two germline ends. The CDR3 is CASSQNPSNSYEQYF. The DNA for the CDR3 is TGCGCCAGCAGTCAAAATCCCAGTAACTCCTACGAGCAGTACTTC.

A word on this clone: Sequence at one end of the junction differs from germline and may be a read error. The chain is built from TRBV5-8 and TRBJ2-3; 7 bases agree with TRBD1. Germline V lookup: CDR1 SGHTS, CDR2 YDEGEE. This CDR3 is 16 amino acids long. The CDR3 here is CASSPLSRGRTDTQYF. In nucleotides, the CDR3 is TGTGCCAGCAGTCCACTGAGTAGGGGGCGCACGGATACGCAGTATTTT.

The chain links TRBV28 to TRBJ2-3; TRBD1 matches at 10 bases. CDR1 MDHEN and CDR2 SYDVKM come from the germline V gene. This CDR3 spans 16 amino acids. V trimming: 5 bases; J trimming: 10 bases; junction bases outside the gene matches: 15. CDR3 DNA sequence: TGTGCCAGCAGTCTTGGGACAGGGGAAGGTGGGGGACCGCAGTATTTT. It codes for CASSLGTGEGGGPQYF.

The chain links TRBV28 to TRBJ2-7; D may match TRBD1 or TRBD2 (5 bases each). Germline V gene data show CDR1 as MDHEN and CDR2 as SYDVKM. The CDR3 has 14 residues. V gave up 6 bases and J gave up 3 bases, with 15 bases separating them. The CDR3 region has the DNA TGTGCCAGCAGGGGGACGTCGGCAGGCTACGAGCAGTACTTC. Residues: CASRGTSAGYEQYF.

This clone appeared once. The chain is built from TRBV6-1 and TRBJ1-4; D might be TRBD1 (5 bases). The ends were cut back, 1 base at V and 4 bases at J, with 10 bases in the middle. This CDR3 has 15 residues. CDR1 is MNHNS and CDR2 is SASEGT in the germline V gene. The DNA for the CDR3 is TGTGCCAGCAGTGAAGGAGGGACGGTTAATGAAAAACTGTTTTTT. Protein sequence: CASSEGGTVNEKLFF.

This rearrangement joins TRBV24-1 to TRBJ2-5; D is possibly TRBD1 or TRBD2 (5 bases each). V was pared by 5 bases and J by 7 bases, with 13 bases between. The CDR3 extends over 13 amino acids. Germline CDR1 is KGHDR and CDR2 is SFDVKD. CDR3 sequence: CATSGMTTGTQYF. The CDR3 DNA follows: TGTGCCACCAGTGGTATGACTACAGGGACCCAGTACTTC.